Each of the 20 T cell receptor beta chains below was sequenced from the same sample in a study of blood T cells in healthy people across ages. A second roughly 6 to 11 cycle PCR used barcoded and J-beta primers. TCRdb re-called the 5' RACE reads with MiXCR, one entry per CDR3 protein. The data show 1.5 million to 1.8 million distinct CDR3 sequences, around 40% seen once. Sequenced sample: blood. Receptor source: a woman between 18 and 29 years old in good health.

J is TRBJ2-1 and V is TRBV7-9, with a tentative D call TRBD1 (5 bases). Per germline, CDR1 SEHNR and CDR2 FQNEAQ (reference sequence). CDR3 size: 16 residues. Trimming stripped 2 bases from V and 0 bases from J, with 11 bases between. This CDR3 is CASSLKGRSSYNEQFF. Here the CDR3 DNA reads TGTGCCAGCAGCTTAAAGGGGCGAAGCTCCTACAATGAGCAGTTCTTC.

The CDR3 spells CASSQIWDRDFMNTEAFF. The CDR3, as DNA: TGCGCCAGCAGCCAAATTTGGGACAGAGACTTTATGAACACTGAAGCTTTCTTT. The rearrangement joins TRBV4-1 to TRBJ1-1; 7 positions match TRBD1. The germline V gene encodes CDR1 MGHRA and CDR2 YSYEKL. This CDR3 is built from 18 residues. V was clipped by 2 bases and J by 0 bases; unmatched bases: 12.

This clonotype was detected a few times. V usage is TRBV24-1 and J usage is TRBJ1-5, with D uncertain. Trimming cost V 0 bases and J 3 bases, with 2 bases left between them. The CDR3 length is 13 residues. The germline V gene has CDR1 KGHDR and CDR2 SFDVKD. The CDR3 DNA sequence: TGTGCCACCAGTGATTTGCACAATCAGCCCCAGCATTTT. Its translation: CATSDLHNQPQHF.

The chain couples TRBV9 to TRBJ2-1; D is perhaps TRBD2 (7 bases). The length of the CDR3 is 12 residues. CDR1 is SGDLS and CDR2 is YYNGEE in the germline V gene. Trimming removed 5 bases at V and 11 bases at J, with 14 bases between. CDR3 nucleotides: TGTGCCAGCAGAGGAGGGGGGGGGCAGCAGTTCTTC. Translation gives CASRGGGGQQFF.

Turning to this clonotype: A much larger clonotype is one base distant, so this may be a read error. The chain recombines TRBV6-1 with TRBJ2-1, with 14 bases fitting TRBD2. The J segment lost 7 bases and the V segment lost 8 bases, leaving 7 bases of the junction unmatched. The V gene's germline CDR1 is MNHNS and CDR2 SASEGT. This CDR3 is built from 15 residues. The CDR3 loop reads CASGPGLAGGNEQFF. CDR3 bases: TGTGCCAGCGGTCCAGGACTAGCGGGAGGAAATGAGCAGTTCTTC.

This clonotype was seen a handful of times. The gene calls are TRBV25-1 and TRBJ2-7; D gene uncertain. In germline, CDR1 is MGHDK, CDR2 SYGVNS. CDR3 length: 12 residues. Trimming removed 3 bases at V and 3 bases at J, with 6 bases between. The CDR3 sequence is CASSDPGYEQYF. Written as DNA, the CDR3 is TGTGCCAGCAGTGACCCAGGCTACGAGCAGTACTTC.

This clonotype was counted a few times. J is TRBJ2-7 and V is TRBV12-3 or TRBV12-4, with 7 bases that match TRBD1. The CDR3 sequence is 14 residues long. The V segment lost 6 bases and the J segment 2 bases; nucleotides outside the gene matches: 7. CDR3 sequence reads: CASSNRGWTYEQYF. In DNA, the CDR3 is TGTGCCAGCAGCAACAGGGGTTGGACCTACGAGCAGTACTTC.

The gene calls are TRBV19 and TRBJ1-5; TRBD1 aligns across 9 bases. Germline lookup yields CDR1 LNHDA and CDR2 SQIVND (reference sequence). The V gene end was trimmed by 1 base and the J gene end by 4 bases; junction bases not matched to a gene: 5. This CDR3 region has 16 residues. As DNA, the CDR3 is TGTGCCAGTAGTATAGTCACGGGACAGGGTAATCAGCCCCAGCATTTT. The encoded protein is CASSIVTGQGNQPQHF. The full variable domain, in which reference TRBV19 and TRBJ1-5 provide the parts outside the CDR3, is DGGITQSPKYLFRKEGQNVTLSCEQNLNHDAMYWYRQDPGQGLRLIYYSQIVNDFQKGDIAEGYSVSREKKESFPLTVTSAQKNPTAFYLCASSIVTGQGNQPQHFGDGTRLSIL.

This clonotype came up a few times. The chain has TRBV12-3 or TRBV12-4 and TRBJ2-1; D gene uncertain. The length of the CDR3 is 11 residues. CDR3: CVSLINNEQFF. As DNA, the CDR3 is TGTGTCAGTTTGATTAACAATGAGCAGTTCTTC.

The sample holds one count of this clonotype. This chain connects TRBV6-2 or TRBV6-3 to TRBJ2-3; 9 bases line up with TRBD2. The CDR3 spans 18 residues. V shed 2 bases and J 2 bases; nucleotides not matched to a gene: 11. CDR1 is MNHEY, CDR2 SVGEGT, per germline. CDR3 bases: TGTGCCAGCAGTTACCACGCAGCGGGGGGCTTCCCCACAGATACGCAGTATTTT. As protein: CASSYHAAGGFPTDTQYF.

The V gene is TRBV6-5, the J gene TRBJ2-7; TRBD2 might be the D (5 bases). V was cut by 5 bases and J by 3 bases, with 26 bases left in between. The CDR3 totals 18 residues. CDR1 is MNHEY, CDR2 SVGAGI, per germline. This CDR3 reads CASSQSTAEGYSRYEQYF. The CDR3 DNA reads TGTGCCAGCAGTCAATCGACCGCTGAGGGATATTCGCGCTACGAGCAGTACTTC.

The genes are TRBV20-1 and TRBJ2-1; unclear D gene. This CDR3 is built from 11 residues. CDR1 is DFQATT, CDR2 SNEGSKA, per germline (reference sequence). The V gene lost 6 bases and the J gene lost 10 bases, with 13 bases spanning the gap. In DNA, the CDR3 is TGCAGTGCGTCCCAGAGCTACGAGCAGTTCTTC. Translated, it gives CSASQSYEQFF.

The J gene is TRBJ2-5, the V gene TRBV7-3; TRBD2 is a possible D gene (6 bases). V lost 1 base and J lost 3, with 12 bases in between. CDR1 is SGHTA and CDR2 is FQGTGA in the germline V gene. The CDR3 is 15 residues long. CDR3 bases: TGTGCCAGCAGCTTAAATTTAGGGGAGGAAGAGACCCAGTACTTC. This encodes CASSLNLGEEETQYF.

This clonotype has a count of ten or more. The chain carries TRBV29-1 and TRBJ1-2; D is unresolved. This CDR3 contains 14 residues. Trimming took off 5 bases at V and 3 bases at J, with 16 bases between the two ends. Germline V gene data show CDR1 as SQVTM and CDR2 as ANQGSEA. The CDR3 here is CSVSKVSPDYGYTF. DNA of the CDR3: TGCAGCGTTAGTAAAGTGAGCCCGGACTATGGCTACACCTTC.

The V and J genes are TRBV20-1 and TRBJ1-2; D perhaps matches TRBD1 (5 bases). Germline CDR1 is DFQATT and CDR2 is SNEGSKA (reference sequence). V gave up 5 bases and J gave up 4 bases, with 17 bases separating them. The CDR3 has 14 residues. The CDR3 reads CSAQRLGRAYGYTF. The DNA of the CDR3 is TGCAGTGCTCAGAGGTTGGGACGGGCCTATGGCTACACCTTC.

This chain uses TRBV7-2 with TRBJ1-6; a possible D gene is TRBD1 (6 bases). This CDR3 is built from 14 residues. CDR1 is SGHTA, CDR2 FQGNSA, per germline. Trimming removed 5 bases from V and 11 bases from J, with 16 bases in between. CDR3 protein: CASSTTGTIAPLHF. The CDR3 DNA sequence: TGTGCCAGCAGCACAACCGGGACAATTGCACCCCTCCACTTT. The full variable domain, with the rest looked up from reference TRBV7-2 and TRBJ1-6, is GAGVSQSPSNKVTEKGKDVELRCDPISGHTALYWYRQSLGQGLEFLIYFQGNSAPDKSGLPSDRFSAERTGGSVSTLTIQRTQQEDSAVYLCASSTTGTIAPLHFGNGTRLTVT.

The chain has TRBV20-1 and TRBJ2-1, with 8 bases lining up with TRBD2. The J call is in doubt because the DNA end fits TRBJ2-7 better. Germline CDR1 and CDR2: DFQATT and SNEGSKA (reference sequence). This CDR3 comprises 15 residues. The CDR3 DNA follows: TGCAGTGCCCCAAAGCGGGAGAGGTCCTACAATGAGCAGTACTTC. Translation gives CSAPKRERSYNEQYF.

The genes are TRBV25-1 and TRBJ2-7, with D possibly matching TRBD2 (5 bases). From germline, CDR1 is MGHDK and CDR2 SYGVNS. The CDR3 spans 16 residues. V dropped 1 base and J dropped 5 bases, with 18 bases sitting between them. CDR3 in amino acids: CASSESFGSGKNEQYF. CDR3 nucleotides: TGTGCCAGCAGTGAATCCTTTGGGTCGGGGAAAAACGAGCAGTACTTC.

This clonotype was picked up a small number of times. The chain couples TRBV3-1 to TRBJ2-7; TRBD2 agrees at 10 bases. CDR1 and CDR2 (germline): LGHDT, YNNKEL (reference sequence). J gave up 2 bases and V 2 bases, and 3 bases lay outside the gene matches. CDR3 size: 15 residues. The CDR3 nucleotides read TGTGCCAGCAGCCAACAAGCGGGGGGGACCTACGAGCAGTACTTC. This gives the protein CASSQQAGGTYEQYF.

This clonotype was counted a few times. The chain carries TRBV6-1 and TRBJ2-7; possibly TRBD1 for D (6 bases). The end of the DNA is better explained by TRBJ2-5, so the J call may be wrong. CDR1 is MNHNS and CDR2 is SASEGT in the germline V gene. The CDR3 is 13 amino acids. This CDR3 is CASLGAGQETQYF. The DNA for the CDR3 is TGTGCCAGCCTGGGGGCAGGTCAAGAGACCCAGTACTTC.